The entry below gives a single TCR beta chain sequence along with its context. The sample is drawn from a study of cytomegalovirus exposure and HLA in healthy donors. This CDR3 has 14 amino acids. J lost 9 bases, V lost 0 bases, and 1 base had no gene match. Germline CDR1 and CDR2: MNHEY and SMNVEV (reference sequence). A multiplex PCR was run with 60 Vbeta primers and 13 Jbeta primers. The assay was immunoSEQ multiplex PCR, and TCRdb's table has in-frame clones only and misses some. This table holds roughly 150,000 clones, around three quarters found once. J is TRBJ2-3 and V is TRBV27, with 12 bases that match TRBD1. This sequence was found in a woman aged 60-70 years in good health and CMV-seropositive. Input material: PBMCs. For the CDR3, the DNA is TGTGCCAGCAGTTTATCTGGGACAGGGGGCACGCAGTATTTT. It codes for CASSLSGTGGTQYF.